The rows below give T cell receptor beta chains drawn from one sample of a study of blood T cell repertoires in COVID-19. TCRdb's copy holds only in-frame clones and misses some; the assay was immunoSEQ multiplex PCR. Found here are 180,000 or so clones, about 76% of them singletons; the top ten hold 8.5% to 10%. The specimen sequenced was peripheral blood. Receptors originate from a woman aged 50 to 60 with active or convalescent COVID-19. Both conserved end residues are part of each CDR3. A D gene is named only where the DNA matches it firmly. The size field is filled for only some rows; it gives once, few, many or a size class.

V	D	J	size	DNA	CDR3
TRBV7-9	-	TRBJ1-1	-	TGTGCCAGCAGCTTAACCCCGCCGGACACTGAAGCTTTCTTT	CASSLTPPDTEAFF
TRBV5-6	-	TRBJ1-1	-	TGTGCCAGCAGCTCCGGTGCGTTGAACACTGAAGCTTTCTTT	CASSSGALNTEAFF
TRBV18	-	TRBJ2-1	-	TGTGCCAGCTCATCTAACCCGGACTCAAGCTCCTACAATGAGCAGTTCTTC	CASSSNPDSSSYNEQFF
TRBV27	TRBD2	TRBJ2-1	-	TGTGCCAGCAGTTTATTCGGGGGGGCCACCTACAATGAGCAGTTCTTC	CASSLFGGATYNEQFF
TRBV7-9	-	TRBJ1-2	-	TGTGCCAGCAGCCCCAATCGGGGGATCTATGGCTACACCTTC	CASSPNRGIYGYTF
TRBV20-1	-	TRBJ2-5	-	TGCAGTGCTAGTAGGGTTCAGGGGACCCAGTACTTC	CSASRVQGTQYF
TRBV19	TRBD1	TRBJ2-2	-	TGTGCCAGTAGCGCAGGGGGCTCGGACGGGGAGCTGTTTTTT	CASSAGGSDGELFF
TRBV7-8	TRBD2	TRBJ2-1	-	TGTGCCAGCAGCCGAGGGAGGGGAGCGGATGAGCAGTTCTTC	CASSRGRGADEQFF
TRBV4-3	-	TRBJ1-2	once	TGCGCCAGCAGCCAAGATATTCGGTCCCCTCTCTATGGCTACACCTTC	CASSQDIRSPLYGYTF
TRBV5-8	TRBD2	TRBJ2-3	-	TGTGCCAGCAGCCTCCGATCGGGGGGGCGTCGGGATACGCAGTATTTT	CASSLRSGGRRDTQYF
TRBV3-1/TRBV3-2	-	TRBJ1-2	-	TGTGCCAGCAGCCAAGATTGCAGGGGCCACTATGGCTACACCTTC	CASSQDCRGHYGYTF
TRBV9	TRBD1	TRBJ1-3	-	TGTGCCAGCAGCTCGACAGGGACACTCTCTGGAAACACCATATATTTT	CASSSTGTLSGNTIYF
TRBV6-5	-	TRBJ2-7	-	TGTGCCAGCAGTACCGGACAGACCTACGAGCAGTACTTC	CASSTGQTYEQYF
TRBV5-1	-	TRBJ2-1	-	TGCGCCAGCAGCCCCGACAGCCTCAATGAGCAGTTCTTC	CASSPDSLNEQFF
TRBV28	-	TRBJ1-1	-	TGTGCCAGCAGTTCGCAACAGACCGCGAACACTGAAGCTTTCTTT	CASSSQQTANTEAFF
TRBV7-9	-	TRBJ2-7	-	TGTGCCAGCAGCTCCTCGGGGAGGACGACTACCTACGAGCAGTACTTC	CASSSSGRTTTYEQYF
TRBV30	TRBD1	TRBJ2-6	-	TGTGCCTGGAGTTTGGTGACGGGACAGGGATTCTCTGGGGCCAACGTCCTGACTTTC	CAWSLVTGQGFSGANVLTF
TRBV21-1	-	TRBJ1-5	-	TGTGCCAGCAGCCCCCCTAATCAGCCCCAGCATTTT	CASSPPNQPQHF
TRBV25-1	TRBD1	TRBJ2-7	-	TGTGCCAGCAGTGACCTAGGACAGGGTCTTCCCTACGAGCAGTACTTC	CASSDLGQGLPYEQYF
TRBV5-4	TRBD1	TRBJ2-7	few	TGTGCCAGCAGCGCGGACAGGGCCTACGAGCAGTACTTC	CASSADRAYEQYF
TRBV30	-	TRBJ2-1	-	TGTGCCTGGAGTCGGGACAAGGATGAGCAGTTCTTC	CAWSRDKDEQFF
TRBV6-5	-	TRBJ1-1	-	TGTGCCAGCAGTTATGATCTGGGGAGCGGCACTGAAGCTTTCTTT	CASSYDLGSGTEAFF
TRBV18	-	TRBJ1-1	once	TGTGCCAGCTCACCGCAAGGAGGCACTGAAGCTTTCTTT	CASSPQGGTEAFF
TRBV7-2	-	TRBJ2-1	-	TGTGCCAGCAGCTCGCCTGGGGAGTCCTACAATGAGCAGTTCTTC	CASSSPGESYNEQFF
TRBV3-1/TRBV3-2	-	TRBJ2-7	-	TGTGCCAGCAGCCTTTACTACGAGCAGTACTTC	CASSLYYEQYF
TRBV9	-	TRBJ2-3	few	TGTGCCAGCAGCGTAGGCCCAGCGCCAGATACGCAGTATTTT	CASSVGPAPDTQYF
TRBV5-6	-	TRBJ2-3	-	TGTGCCAGCAGCCATGATTCTGGGGGCTCCTACACAGATACGCAGTATTTT	CASSHDSGGSYTDTQYF
TRBV28	TRBD1	TRBJ1-2	once	TGTGCCAGCAGTCCGGGACAGGGAGCTTTCTATGGCTACACCTTC	CASSPGQGAFYGYTF
TRBV11-2	TRBD1	TRBJ1-5	-	TGTGCCAGCAGCTCGGACAGGGGACCCGTCTATCAGCCCCAGCATTTT	CASSSDRGPVYQPQHF
TRBV27	-	TRBJ1-6	once	TGTGCCAGCAGTTTATTTGGGAGGGTGGTGGAGTCACCCCTCCACTTT	CASSLFGRVVESPLHF
TRBV7-2	-	TRBJ1-1	-	TGTGCCAGCAGGCGAAAGAACACTGAAGCTTTCTTT	CASRRKNTEAFF
TRBV6-5	-	TRBJ1-3	once	TGTGCCAGCAGTCCAGATTACTCTGGAAACACCATATATTTT	CASSPDYSGNTIYF
TRBV7-8	-	TRBJ2-2	few	TGTGCCAGCAGCTTCCAAGGGGGACGAACCACCGGGGAGCTGTTTTTT	CASSFQGGRTTGELFF
TRBV5-5	-	TRBJ1-2	-	TGTGCCAGCAGCTTGGTCGGAGAGGGGGGGTCTTATGGCTACACCTTC	CASSLVGEGGSYGYTF
TRBV18	TRBD1	TRBJ1-2	-	TGTGCCAGCTCAGGGACCGGGACAGGGGACTATGGCTACACCTTC	CASSGTGTGDYGYTF
TRBV30	TRBD1	TRBJ1-5	few	TGTGCATCGGACAGGGGGCTTAATCAGCCCCAGCATTTT	CASDRGLNQPQHF
TRBV19	TRBD1	TRBJ1-1	-	TGTGCCAGTAGTGTTTGGGACAGCAAGAACACTGAAGCTTTCTTT	CASSVWDSKNTEAFF
TRBV29-1	TRBD1	TRBJ1-1	-	TGCAGCGTTCCCGACAGGGTCACTGAAGCTTTCTTT	CSVPDRVTEAFF
TRBV6-1	TRBD2	TRBJ2-1	-	TGTGCCAGCAGTGATGGCGGGAGGGCCTACAATGAGCAGTTCTTC	CASSDGGRAYNEQFF
TRBV7-2	-	TRBJ2-1	-	TGTGCCAGCAGCCCACATACCCCGGGATCCCGCAATGAGCAGTTCTTC	CASSPHTPGSRNEQFF